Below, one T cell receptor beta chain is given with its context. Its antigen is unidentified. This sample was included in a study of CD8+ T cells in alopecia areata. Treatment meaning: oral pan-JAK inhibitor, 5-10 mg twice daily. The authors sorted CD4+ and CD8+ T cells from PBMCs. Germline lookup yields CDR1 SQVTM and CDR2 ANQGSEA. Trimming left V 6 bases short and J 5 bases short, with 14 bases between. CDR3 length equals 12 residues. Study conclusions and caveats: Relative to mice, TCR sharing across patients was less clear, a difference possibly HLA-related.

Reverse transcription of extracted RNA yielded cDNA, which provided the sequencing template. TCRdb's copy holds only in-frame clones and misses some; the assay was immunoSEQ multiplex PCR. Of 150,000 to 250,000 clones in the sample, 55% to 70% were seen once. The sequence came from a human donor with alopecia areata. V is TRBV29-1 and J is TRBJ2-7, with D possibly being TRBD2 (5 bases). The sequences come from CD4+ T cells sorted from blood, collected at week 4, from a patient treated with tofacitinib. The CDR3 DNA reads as TGCAGCGTCCGCCCCGGGGATGACGAGCAGTACTTC. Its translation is CSVRPGDDEQYF.